This paragraph reports one T cell receptor beta chain. The sample is drawn from a study of shared clonotypes between healthy human individuals. Across the study: Per donor, CD8 memory used one plate, CD8 naive used two, CD4 memory used three and CD4 naive used three.

CDR1 SEHNR and CDR2 FQNEAQ come from the germline V gene (reference sequence). The CDR3 is 14 amino acids. With 1 base removed from V and 6 bases from J, the gap between germline ends came to 12 bases. Produced via immunoSEQ multiplex PCR; TCRdb's table is partial and in-frame only. The table shows about 2.5 million clones, with roughly 90% occurring only once. The TCR originated in a young man in good health. Some clones in this sample may be carry-over from other donors' samples. The sample comprised naive CD4+ T cells from PBMCs. The subset is: CD45RA+ positively selected. This chain links TRBV7-9 with TRBJ1-2, with D hard to call. In DNA, the CDR3 is TGTGCCAGCAGCTTAGATAGCAGGAACCATGGCTACACCTTC. It is translated as CASSLDSRNHGYTF.